One sample yielded the 23 T cell receptor beta chains listed below, sequenced in a study of T cell responses to AZD1222 COVID-19 vaccine. The protocol was immunoSEQ multiplex PCR, while the TCRdb copy is restricted to in-frame clones and leaves out a portion. Of over 150,000 clones in the sample, just over 90% were seen once. Sequencing used peripheral blood, obtained 28 days after the second AZD1222 dose. The origin of the receptors is an adult who received the AZD1222 COVID-19 vaccine.

This chain links TRBV7-9 with TRBJ1-1; the D gene is possibly TRBD1 (6 bases). V lost 1 base to trimming and J lost 6 bases, with 12 bases between them. This CDR3 has 14 amino acids. Germline CDR1 SEHNR, CDR2 FQNEAQ (reference sequence). This CDR3 reads CASSLVRQAPEAFF. CDR3 coding DNA: TGTGCCAGCAGCTTAGTCAGACAGGCTCCTGAAGCTTTCTTT.

The chain has TRBV14 and TRBJ2-3; 7 bases line up with TRBD2. The CDR3 runs 16 residues. Trimming took 4 bases from V and 1 from J; bases not matched to a gene: 8. Germline CDR1 SGHDN, CDR2 FVKESK. For the CDR3, the DNA is TGTGCCAGCAGCCCGGTTCCTAGCGGTCGCACAGATACGCAGTATTTT. Its translation: CASSPVPSGRTDTQYF.

This clone was recorded only once. The chain combines TRBV7-3 with TRBJ2-1; 7 bases are a match to TRBD2. The CDR3 spans 17 residues. Germline V gene lookup returns CDR1 SGHTA and CDR2 FQGTGA. After removal of 1 base from V and 0 bases from J, the junction contained 6 bases not matched to a gene. CDR3 sequence: CASSLSTGGTSYNEQFF. CDR3 DNA sequence: TGTGCCAGCAGCTTAAGTACGGGAGGAACCTCCTACAATGAGCAGTTCTTC.

This clone was counted a single time. The genes are TRBV3-1 (or the pseudogene TRBV3-2) and TRBJ2-1; 8 nucleotides match TRBD2. The CDR3 sequence is 15 residues long. The germline gives CDR1 LGHDT, CDR2 YNNKEL (reference sequence). V lost 7 bases and J lost 1; bases outside the gene matches: 6. The CDR3 coding sequence is TGTGCCAGCATTGGAACGGGAGGGTCCTACAATGAGCAGTTCTTC. Encoded protein: CASIGTGGSYNEQFF.

The CDR3, as DNA: TGTGCCAGCAGTTCCACAGGGACAGGGTTTGAAGCTTTCTTT. It translates to CASSSTGTGFEAFF. The chain couples TRBV28 to TRBJ1-1; 9 bases map to TRBD1. In germline, CDR1 is MDHEN, CDR2 SYDVKM. The CDR3 is 14 residues long. V lost 4 bases and J lost 7; bases outside the gene matches: 7.

This clone was seen a few times. The chain is built from TRBV5-1 and TRBJ2-7; the match to TRBD2 covers 9 bases. The CDR3 consists of 15 residues. Per germline, CDR1 SGHRS and CDR2 YFSETQ. V was pared by 0 bases and J by 5 bases, with 6 bases of the junction left unmatched. The CDR3 loop is CASSLEAGGQHEQYF. The CDR3 DNA is TGCGCCAGCAGCTTGGAGGCGGGAGGGCAGCACGAGCAGTACTTC.

The CDR3 sequence: CASSVGISRRNTGELFF. CDR3 sequence (DNA): TGTGCCAGCAGCGTAGGCATATCTCGGAGAAACACCGGGGAGCTGTTTTTT. V is TRBV9 and J is TRBJ2-2; no firm D call. The CDR3 is made up of 17 amino acids. The ends were cut back, 0 bases at V and 2 bases at J, with 14 bases in the middle. Germline-derived CDR1 and CDR2 are SGDLS and YYNGEE. Together with reference TRBV9 and TRBJ2-2, the CDR3 gives the full variable domain: DSGVTQTPKHLITATGQRVTLRCSPRSGDLSVYWYQQSLDQGLQFLIQYYNGEERAKGNILERFSAQQFPDLHSELNLSSLELGDSALYFCASSVGISRRNTGELFFGEGSRLTVL.

The chain employs TRBV4-1 and TRBJ2-5, with D possibly matching TRBD2 (5 bases). The germline V gene encodes CDR1 MGHRA and CDR2 YSYEKL. The CDR3 is 17 residues long. Trimming shortened V by 7 bases and J by 4 bases, and 25 bases separated the two germline ends. The CDR3, as DNA: TGCGCCAGCACTCCAACTAACCCGACATCGAGGGCAGAGACCCAGTACTTC. Translating gives CASTPTNPTSRAETQYF.

The rearrangement joins TRBV30 to TRBJ2-7; D may be TRBD1 or TRBD2 (6 bases each). V gave up 4 bases and J gave up 6 bases, with 16 bases separating them. The CDR3 extends over 13 amino acids. The germline CDR1 and CDR2 sequences are GTSNPN and SVGIG (reference sequence). The CDR3 protein is CAWTLPGAIEQYF. For the CDR3, the DNA is TGTGCCTGGACCCTCCCGGGGGCAATCGAGCAGTACTTC.

This chain connects TRBV15 to TRBJ2-1, with D uncertain. Germline V gene sequence: CDR1 LNHNV, CDR2 YYDKDF (reference sequence). Trimming stripped 0 bases from V and 5 bases from J, with 5 bases between. CDR3 length equals 13 residues. CDR3 region: CATSRDLNNEQFF. The CDR3 bases are TGTGCCACCAGCAGAGATTTGAACAATGAGCAGTTCTTC. The full variable domain, rest sourced from reference TRBV15 and TRBJ2-1, is DAMVIQNPRYQVTQFGKPVTLSCSQTLNHNVMYWYQQKSSQAPKLLFHYYDKDFNNEADTPDNFQSRRPNTSFCFLDIRSPGLGDTAMYLCATSRDLNNEQFFGPGTRLTVL.

The V call is TRBV5-4, the J call TRBJ1-6; maybe TRBD1 (5 bases). The germline V gene has CDR1 SGHNT and CDR2 YYREEE (reference sequence). This CDR3 has 14 amino acids. The V and J ends lost 2 bases and 10 bases respectively, with 13 bases between them. The CDR3 DNA sequence: TGTGCCAGCAGCTTTGGGGGGGGAGGCTCACCCCTCCACTTT. It is translated as CASSFGGGGSPLHF.

J is TRBJ1-4 and V is TRBV27; tentatively, D is TRBD1 (6 bases). The CDR3 spans 17 residues. V dropped 5 bases and J dropped 7 bases, with 23 bases sitting between them. CDR1 is MNHEY and CDR2 is SMNVEV in the germline V gene (reference sequence). For the CDR3, the DNA is TGTGCCAGCAGTCCATCCCGTCACAGGGTCCTACGTGAAAAACTGTTTTTT. Its translation: CASSPSRHRVLREKLFF. Full variable domain (outside the CDR3, taken from reference TRBV27 and TRBJ1-4): EAQVTQNPRYLITVTGKKLTVTCSQNMNHEYMSWYRQDPGLGLRQIYYSMNVEVTDKGDVPEGYKVSRKEKRNFPLILESPSPNQTSLYFCASSPSRHRVLREKLFFGSGTQLSVL.

J is TRBJ2-7 and V is TRBV6-5, with 8 positions matching TRBD2. CDR1 is MNHEY and CDR2 is SVGAGI in the germline V gene. With V trimmed by 6 bases and J by 0 bases, 7 bases remained unmatched. The CDR3 runs to 15 residues. The CDR3 protein is CASRNLAGSSYEQYF. The CDR3 nucleotides are TGTGCCAGCAGAAACCTAGCGGGTAGCTCCTACGAGCAGTACTTC.

The chain combines TRBV19 with TRBJ1-2, with a weak D call TRBD1 (6 bases). Trimming stripped 3 bases from V and 1 base from J, with 15 bases between. Germline values: CDR1 LNHDA, CDR2 SQIVND (reference sequence). This CDR3 is 16 amino acids long. CDR3 nucleotides: TGTGCCAGTAGTATGGACAGCCAACTTATTAACTATGGCTACACCTTC. Translation: CASSMDSQLINYGYTF.

This chain links TRBV11-3 with TRBJ1-2; D is uncertain. The CDR3 spans 14 residues. From germline, CDR1 is SGHNT and CDR2 YENEEA. The V and J ends lost 1 base and 3 bases respectively, with 9 bases between them. The CDR3 reads CASSLAGRHYGYTF. In DNA, the CDR3 is TGTGCCAGCAGCTTAGCAGGCAGACACTATGGCTACACCTTC.

This chain connects TRBV28 to TRBJ1-6; 9 positions match TRBD1. Germline V lookup: CDR1 MDHEN, CDR2 SYDVKM. With 4 bases clipped from V and 6 bases from J, the junction kept 4 bases outside the gene matches. This CDR3 comprises 15 residues. The CDR3 nucleotides read TGTGCCAGCAGTTCGGGACAGGGCAGTAATTCACCCCTCCACTTT. Translating gives CASSSGQGSNSPLHF. Filled out from reference TRBV28 and TRBJ1-6, the complete variable domain reads DVKVTQSSRYLVKRTGEKVFLECVQDMDHENMFWYRQDPGLGLRLIYFSYDVKMKEKGDIPEGYSVSREKKERFSLILESASTNQTSMYLCASSSGQGSNSPLHFGNGTRLTVT.

The J gene is TRBJ1-2, the V gene TRBV28; D is perhaps TRBD1 (6 bases). CDR1 and CDR2 from the germline V gene are MDHEN and SYDVKM. This CDR3 has 15 amino acids. Trimming stripped 3 bases from V and 4 bases from J, with 15 bases between. CDR3 in DNA: TGTGCCAGCAGTTTTGGGGGGCAAGAGGGCTATGGCTACACCTTC. This translates into CASSFGGQEGYGYTF.

The chain recombines TRBV28 with TRBJ2-7; 7 bases are a match to TRBD1. Trimming cost V 4 bases and J 2 bases; bases outside gene matches: 8. From germline, CDR1 is MDHEN and CDR2 SYDVKM. The CDR3 contains 15 residues. CDR3: CASSYGQVVTYEQYF. DNA of the CDR3: TGTGCCAGCAGTTATGGACAGGTAGTAACCTACGAGCAGTACTTC.

This rearrangement joins TRBV7-9 to TRBJ2-7, with 9 bases matching TRBD2. The CDR3 extends over 17 amino acids. After removal of 0 bases from V and 3 bases from J, the junction contained 9 bases not matched to a gene. Germline V CDR1 and CDR2: SEHNR, FQNEAQ (reference sequence). CDR3 DNA sequence: TGTGCCAGCAGCTTAGCGCTGGGGCGGGAGGGCCGCTACGAGCAGTACTTC. Residues: CASSLALGREGRYEQYF.

The genes are TRBV3-1 (or the pseudogene TRBV3-2) and TRBJ2-3; TRBD1 is a possible D gene (5 bases). The CDR3 runs 16 residues. Germline loops: CDR1 LGHDT, CDR2 YNNKEL (reference sequence). V lost 3 bases, J lost 4 bases, and 17 bases lay in between. CDR3 DNA sequence: TGTGCCAGCAGCCATCCTTATCAGGGCACCGCAGATACGCAGTATTTT. This translates into CASSHPYQGTADTQYF.

This clone was seen once. Other DNA sequences within the sample encode an identical CDR3. V gene TRBV28 combines with J gene TRBJ2-1, with D maybe TRBD2 (5 bases). The V end was cut by 8 bases, the J end by 5 bases, with 7 bases between. The germline V gene encodes CDR1 MDHEN and CDR2 SYDVKM. The CDR3 loop spans 11 amino acids. CDR3 amino acids: CASGSHNEQFF. The DNA for the CDR3 is TGTGCCAGCGGGAGCCACAATGAGCAGTTCTTC.

V gene TRBV9 combines with J gene TRBJ1-2; TRBD1 matches 8 bases. Germline V gene sequence: CDR1 SGDLS, CDR2 YYNGEE. Trimming removed 0 bases from V and 2 bases from J; junction bases left unmatched: 3. The CDR3 spans 15 residues. CDR3 protein: CASSVGQGKNYGYTF. Here the CDR3 DNA reads TGTGCCAGCAGCGTAGGACAGGGGAAGAACTATGGCTACACCTTC.

This clone appeared a single time. The CDR3: CASSDSRDRLYGYTF. In DNA form, the CDR3 reads TGCGCCAGCAGTGATTCCCGGGACAGGCTCTATGGCTACACCTTC. The chain combines TRBV10-1 with TRBJ1-2, with 8 bases that match TRBD1. The CDR3 runs to 15 residues. Trimming removed 3 bases from V and 4 bases from J; junction bases left unmatched: 7. Germline V gene sequence: CDR1 WNHNN, CDR2 SYGVQD (reference sequence).